This TCR beta chain appears in the sequencing data of a study of T-cell reconstitution after alpha-beta-depleted transplantation in children. This clonotype was seen ten or more times. Unique molecular identifiers were incorporated into the prepared TCRbeta library. TCRdb independently ran MiXCR on the PCR reads; one entry per CDR3 protein. The profile shows more than 20,000 distinct CDR3 sequences, approximately 10% of them singletons. Trimming took 0 bases from V and 4 from J; bases not matched to a gene: 3. The CDR3 is made up of 16 amino acids. Germline CDR1 and CDR2: SGHRS and YFSETQ. The sequence derives from a human donor who donated a stem cell graft to a child with chronic granulomatous disease. The genes are TRBV5-1 and TRBJ2-2, with 10 nucleotides matching TRBD2. The starting material was PBMCs from the stem cell graft donor, obtained from the stem cell graft. As DNA, the CDR3 is TGCGCCAGCAGCTTGGTGGCTAGCGGGAGCACCGGGGAGCTGTTTTTT. Protein sequence: CASSLVASGSTGELFF.